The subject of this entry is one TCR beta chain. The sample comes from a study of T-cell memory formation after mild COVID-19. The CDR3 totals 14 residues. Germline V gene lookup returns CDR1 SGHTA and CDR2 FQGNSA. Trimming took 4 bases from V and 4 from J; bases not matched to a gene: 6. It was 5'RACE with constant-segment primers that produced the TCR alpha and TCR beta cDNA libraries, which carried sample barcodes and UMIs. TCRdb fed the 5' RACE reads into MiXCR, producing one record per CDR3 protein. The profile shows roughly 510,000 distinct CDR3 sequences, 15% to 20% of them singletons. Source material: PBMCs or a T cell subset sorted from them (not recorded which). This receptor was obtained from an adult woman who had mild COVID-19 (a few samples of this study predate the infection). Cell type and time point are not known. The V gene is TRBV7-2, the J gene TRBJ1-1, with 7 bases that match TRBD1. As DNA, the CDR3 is TGTGCCAGCAGCTGGGGACAGTCGTTCACTGAAGCTTTCTTT. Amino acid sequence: CASSWGQSFTEAFF.